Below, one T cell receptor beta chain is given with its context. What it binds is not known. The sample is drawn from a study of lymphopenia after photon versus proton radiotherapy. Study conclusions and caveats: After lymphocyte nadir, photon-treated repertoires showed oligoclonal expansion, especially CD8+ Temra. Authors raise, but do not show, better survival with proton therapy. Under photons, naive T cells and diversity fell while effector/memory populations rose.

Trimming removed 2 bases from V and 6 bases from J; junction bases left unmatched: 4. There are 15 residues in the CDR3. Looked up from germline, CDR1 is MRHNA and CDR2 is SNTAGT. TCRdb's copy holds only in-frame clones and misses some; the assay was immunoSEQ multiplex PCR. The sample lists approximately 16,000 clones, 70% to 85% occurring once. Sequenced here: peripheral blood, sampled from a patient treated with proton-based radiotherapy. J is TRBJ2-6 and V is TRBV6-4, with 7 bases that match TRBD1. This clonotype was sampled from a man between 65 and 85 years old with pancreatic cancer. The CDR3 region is CASSDQGGSANVLTF. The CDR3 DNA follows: TGTGCCAGCAGTGACCAAGGGGGCTCGGCCAACGTCCTGACTTTC.